This TCR beta chain was sequenced during a study of regulatory T cells in long-lasting Graves disease. Study background: Prior antithyroid drug treatment in newly diagnosed Graves' patients lasted under 3 months.

Losses at the gene ends were 5 bases for V and 5 bases for J; bases not matched to a gene: 13. This CDR3 is built from 16 residues. CDR1 is ENHRY and CDR2 is SYGVKD in the germline V gene. This clonotype has at least ten counts. Time point noted: newly diagnosed GD, antithyroid drugs for less than 3 months. Construction of the TCR library relied on RNA isolated from PBMCs. Recruitment took place at an endocrinology department in Xi'an, China. iRepertoire HTBI primers and Arm-PCR of CDR3 regions built TCR beta libraries. How the authors handled the data: Across all samples, just over 60 TRBV segments and 11 to 15 TRBJ segments were identified. TCRdb ran MiXCR on the multiplex PCR reads and lists one entry per CDR3 protein. TCRdb's processing, not the authors' own work, is the source of the V and J calls. This table has hundreds of thousands of distinct CDR3 sequences, 15% to 20% appearing once.

Sequenced here: peripheral blood mononuclear cells (PBMCs), sampled at new diagnosis, from a patient treated with antithyroid drugs. This chain uses TRBV10-3 with TRBJ2-7, with 9 bases that match TRBD1. The sequence derives from a female donor with Graves disease. The CDR3 region has the DNA TGTGCCATCAGTCAGAAGGGACAGGGAGTATTTAACGAGCAGTACTTC. It encodes CAISQKGQGVFNEQYF.